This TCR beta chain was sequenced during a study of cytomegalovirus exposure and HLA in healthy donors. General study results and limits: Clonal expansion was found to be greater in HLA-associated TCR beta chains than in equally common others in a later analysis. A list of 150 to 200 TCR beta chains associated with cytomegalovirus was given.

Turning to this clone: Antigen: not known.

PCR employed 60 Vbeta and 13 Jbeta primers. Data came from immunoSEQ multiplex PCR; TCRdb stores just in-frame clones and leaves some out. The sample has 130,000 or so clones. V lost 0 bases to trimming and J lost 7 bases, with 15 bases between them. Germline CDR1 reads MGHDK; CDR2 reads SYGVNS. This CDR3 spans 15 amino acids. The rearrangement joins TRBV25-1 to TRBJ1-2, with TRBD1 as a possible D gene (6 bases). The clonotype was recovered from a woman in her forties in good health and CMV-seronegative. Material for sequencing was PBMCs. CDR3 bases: TGTGCCAGCAGTGAATATGGTAACAGGGTAGTTGGCTACACCTTC. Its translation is CASSEYGNRVVGYTF.